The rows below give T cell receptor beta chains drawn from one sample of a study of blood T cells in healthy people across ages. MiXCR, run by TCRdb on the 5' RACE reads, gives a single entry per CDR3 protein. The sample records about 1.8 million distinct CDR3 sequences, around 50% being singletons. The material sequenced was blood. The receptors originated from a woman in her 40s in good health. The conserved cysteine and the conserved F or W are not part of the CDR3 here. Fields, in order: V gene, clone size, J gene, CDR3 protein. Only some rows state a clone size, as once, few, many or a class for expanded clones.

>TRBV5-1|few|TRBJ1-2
ASSLTPGPTNYGYT
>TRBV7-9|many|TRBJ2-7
ASSGQVREQY
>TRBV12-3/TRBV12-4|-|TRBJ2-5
ASSLIVGQETQY
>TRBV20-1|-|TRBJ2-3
SATTSGGVRDTQY
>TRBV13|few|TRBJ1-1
ASSVRPGQGVTEAF
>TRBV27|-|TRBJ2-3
ASSPFQTGSYTDTQY
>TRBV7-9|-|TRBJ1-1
ASSLVWGDRYTEAF
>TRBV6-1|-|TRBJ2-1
ASSEGWAGEYNEQF
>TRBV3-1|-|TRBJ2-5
ASSLRGGGDQETQY
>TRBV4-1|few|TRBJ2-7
ASSQEGRGEQY
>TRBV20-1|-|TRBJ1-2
SGGEGFSYGYT
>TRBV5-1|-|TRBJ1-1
ASSSMGLEGTEAF
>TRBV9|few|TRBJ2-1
ASSVELLEHTYNEQF
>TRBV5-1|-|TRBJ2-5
ASSRQEETQY
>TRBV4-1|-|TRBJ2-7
ASGLTGTGSYEQY
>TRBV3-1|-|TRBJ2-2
ASSQPPGELF
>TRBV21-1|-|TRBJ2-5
ASSKLPGPAPQETQY
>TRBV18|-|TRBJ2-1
ASSPWAGGRDNEQF
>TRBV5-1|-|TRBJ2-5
ASSFYRSWETQY
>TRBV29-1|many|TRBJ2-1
SVEDSEQF
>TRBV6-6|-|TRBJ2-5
ASRGEWGLQY
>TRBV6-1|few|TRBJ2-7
ASTPFQGSYEQY
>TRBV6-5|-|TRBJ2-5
ASRRSGGAIGETQY
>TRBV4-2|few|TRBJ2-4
ASSTMLTGGDNIQY